The rows below give T cell receptor beta chains drawn from one sample of a study of blood T cell repertoires in COVID-19. Only in-frame clones appear in the TCRdb table, and some are missing; sequencing was by immunoSEQ multiplex PCR. Among about 160,000 clones, 80% were seen once, and the ten largest hold 3% to 3.5%. Sequenced material: PBMCs or T cells enriched from blood (not recorded which). Every receptor here comes from a woman aged 55-69 years who had recovered from COVID-19. Both conserved end residues are part of each CDR3. Fields, in order: clone size, CDR3 length, J gene, D gene, V gene, CDR3 DNA, CDR3 protein. The D gene is left open where the match is weak. Size values are once, few and many counts, or a class for expanded clones, and some rows have none.

clone size: NA; CDR3 length: 12; J gene: TRBJ2-5; D gene: NA; V gene: TRBV29-1; CDR3 DNA: TGCAGCGGGTCCGAGGCCCAAGAGACCCAGTACTTC; CDR3 protein: CSGSEAQETQYF
clone size: NA; CDR3 length: 16; J gene: TRBJ1-4; D gene: TRBD1; V gene: TRBV9; CDR3 DNA: TGTGCCAGCAGCGGGGACAGGGCGGTTACTAATGAAAAACTGTTTTTT; CDR3 protein: CASSGDRAVTNEKLFF
clone size: NA; CDR3 length: 15; J gene: TRBJ2-5; D gene: TRBD2; V gene: TRBV3-1/TRBV3-2; CDR3 DNA: TGTGCCAGCAGCCTCCCAGCTAGCGGGCAAGAGACCCAGTACTTC; CDR3 protein: CASSLPASGQETQYF
clone size: NA; CDR3 length: 15; J gene: TRBJ1-2; D gene: NA; V gene: TRBV4-2; CDR3 DNA: TGTGCCAGCAGCCAAGTTGGGGACACCGACTATGGCTACACCTTC; CDR3 protein: CASSQVGDTDYGYTF
clone size: few; CDR3 length: 14; J gene: TRBJ1-6; D gene: NA; V gene: TRBV11-3; CDR3 DNA: TGTGCCAGCAGCCACGGACGGGGTAATTCACCCCTCCACTTT; CDR3 protein: CASSHGRGNSPLHF
clone size: few; CDR3 length: 15; J gene: TRBJ1-6; D gene: TRBD1; V gene: TRBV13; CDR3 DNA: TGTGCCAGCAGCTTAGGGGACAGGGAAAATTCACCCCTCCACTTT; CDR3 protein: CASSLGDRENSPLHF
clone size: NA; CDR3 length: 14; J gene: TRBJ2-4; D gene: NA; V gene: TRBV10-3; CDR3 DNA: TGTGCCATCAGTGAGCCGGGTACCAAAAACATTCAGTACTTC; CDR3 protein: CAISEPGTKNIQYF
clone size: NA; CDR3 length: 18; J gene: TRBJ1-6; D gene: TRBD1; V gene: TRBV27; CDR3 DNA: TGTGCCAGCAGACCCATCCGGGACAGGGGTTCATATAATTCACCCCTCCACTTT; CDR3 protein: CASRPIRDRGSYNSPLHF
clone size: NA; CDR3 length: 13; J gene: TRBJ1-1; D gene: NA; V gene: TRBV6-5; CDR3 DNA: TGTGCCAGCAGTTACTCGTTCGGTAGTGTGGTTTTCTTT; CDR3 protein: CASSYSFGSVVFF
clone size: NA; CDR3 length: 14; J gene: TRBJ1-2; D gene: TRBD1; V gene: TRBV2; CDR3 DNA: TGTGCCAGCAGTGAAACAGGGGGCGCCTATGGCTACACCTTC; CDR3 protein: CASSETGGAYGYTF
clone size: once; CDR3 length: 16; J gene: TRBJ1-1; D gene: TRBD1; V gene: TRBV3-1/TRBV3-2; CDR3 DNA: TGTGCCAGCAGCCAAGGCCTGGACAGGCTGAACACTGAAGCTTTCTTT; CDR3 protein: CASSQGLDRLNTEAFF
clone size: NA; CDR3 length: 15; J gene: TRBJ2-7; D gene: TRBD2; V gene: TRBV5-1; CDR3 DNA: TGCGCCAGCAGCTTGCTAGCGGGGGGGAATTACGAGCAGTACTTC; CDR3 protein: CASSLLAGGNYEQYF
clone size: NA; CDR3 length: 12; J gene: TRBJ1-6; D gene: NA; V gene: TRBV12-3/TRBV12-4; CDR3 DNA: TGTGCCAGCAGCCTAGATAATTCACCCCTCCACTTT; CDR3 protein: CASSLDNSPLHF
clone size: NA; CDR3 length: 14; J gene: TRBJ1-3; D gene: NA; V gene: TRBV19; CDR3 DNA: TGTGCCACATCGGAGGTCTACTCTGGAAACACCATATATTTT; CDR3 protein: CATSEVYSGNTIYF
clone size: NA; CDR3 length: 14; J gene: TRBJ2-3; D gene: TRBD1; V gene: TRBV29-1; CDR3 DNA: TGCAGCGTCGCTCAGACAGGGGGCACAGATACGCAGTATTTT; CDR3 protein: CSVAQTGGTDTQYF
clone size: NA; CDR3 length: 16; J gene: TRBJ2-1; D gene: TRBD2; V gene: TRBV4-2; CDR3 DNA: TGTGCCAGCAGCCAAGAAATAGCGGGGGTGAAGGTTGAGCAGTTCTTC; CDR3 protein: CASSQEIAGVKVEQFF
clone size: NA; CDR3 length: 14; J gene: TRBJ2-7; D gene: TRBD2; V gene: TRBV11-2; CDR3 DNA: TGTGCCAGCAGCGACCGCGGGGGAACCCACGAGCAGTACTTC; CDR3 protein: CASSDRGGTHEQYF